This record covers a single T cell receptor (beta chain). The antigen remains unidentified. The data were taken from a study of cytomegalovirus exposure and HLA in healthy donors. Study conclusions and caveats: A link between a missense DCLRE1C variant and TCR beta V- and J-gene trimming emerged from a later analysis. Earlier findings revealed that most TCR beta V segments proved productive either about 90% or about 30% of the time.

This PCR relied on a set of 60 Vbeta primers and 13 Jbeta primers. This table comes from immunoSEQ multiplex PCR, and its TCRdb copy is limited to in-frame clones, with some not included. This listing includes just over 80,000 clones. The CDR3 totals 15 residues. Germline V CDR1 and CDR2: LNHNV, YYDKDF (reference sequence). Trimming stripped 1 base from V and 9 bases from J, with 16 bases between. Likely unrecorded immune exposures existed in these nominally healthy donors. Sample: PBMCs. The rearrangement joins TRBV15 to TRBJ2-1; possible D gene TRBD1, 5 bases. This clonotype originated in a woman in her twenties or thirties in good health and CMV-seronegative. This CDR3 reads CATSRVNKGQSEQFF. The CDR3 bases are TGTGCCACCAGCAGAGTGAATAAAGGACAAAGTGAGCAGTTCTTC.